This T cell receptor (beta chain) derives from a study of shared clonotypes between healthy human individuals. In this sample, this clone turned up many times. Those who donated, Caucasian adults without exception, all lived in Nashville, Tennessee. V was pared by 7 bases and J by 3 bases, with 13 bases between. Germline V gene lookup returns CDR1 SNHLY and CDR2 FYNNEI. CDR3 size: 13 residues. Researchers sequenced unsorted PBMC DNA using ten immunoSEQ deep assay plates. Profiled with immunoSEQ multiplex PCR; TCRdb holds only in-frame clones, not every one. The profile covers under 600,000 clones, with 75% to 80% appearing a single time and around 12% taken by the ten largest.

Sequencing was done on a sample of PBMCs. The sequence was obtained from a middle-aged woman in good health. Some clones in this sample may be carry-over from other donors' samples. V gene TRBV2 combines with J gene TRBJ2-7; D is possibly TRBD1 (5 bases). The DNA for the CDR3 is TGTGCCAGCACAGACAGAGCCCTCTACGAGCAGTACTTC. Its protein is CASTDRALYEQYF.